The clone carrying this T cell receptor beta chain was counted a few times. This specimen belongs to a study of T cells in Graves' hyperthyroidism and ophthalmopathy. The CDR3 contains 13 residues. CDR1 GTSNPN and CDR2 SVGIG come from the germline V gene (reference sequence). V shed 1 base and J shed 0 bases, with 7 bases lying between them. Clinical symptoms, serum thyroxine and TRAb, thyroid ultrasound and orbital computed tomography were used for the diagnoses. Using RNA transcripts as the source, TCR beta CDR3 regions were amplified. Using the HTBI primer set, a first-round RT-PCR was run on the TCR CDR3. TCRdb recomputed calls from the multiplex PCR reads with MiXCR, one row per CDR3 protein. This table has 350,000 to 400,000 distinct CDR3 sequences, about 15% appearing once.

The specimen sequenced was blood. The receptor comes from a woman aged 55-69 years with Graves' hyperthyroidism. The rearrangement joins TRBV30 to TRBJ2-7; D remains unclear. The CDR3 is CAWSGESSYEQYF. DNA of the CDR3: TGTGCCTGGAGTGGGGAAAGCTCCTACGAGCAGTACTTC.